This T cell receptor beta chain was retrieved from a study of blood T cell repertoires in COVID-19. The wider study: Acute-phase and convalescent COVID-19 samples originated in the United States, Italy and Spain. Sample material is recorded as cDNA or gDNA derived from T cells, B-cell-depleted T cells, or PBMCs.

Original handling: Amplification of reference gene primers provided the estimated nucleated cell counts. Repertoires were generated with immunoSEQ multiplex PCR, while TCRdb's copy carries only in-frame clones and drops some. The D gene and trimming were derived from the DNA, and the V and J assignments and clone size from that table. The sample contains some 7,700 clones, 80% to 90% of which appear only once. The V gene's germline CDR1 is SGDLS and CDR2 YYNGEE. V dropped 3 bases and J dropped 10; count of bases not matched to a gene: 9. The CDR3 length is 14 residues. This clonotype originated in a woman aged 45-65 years with active or convalescent COVID-19. Sequencing input: peripheral blood. This chain connects TRBV9 to TRBJ1-4; 7 nucleotides agree with TRBD1. Here the CDR3 reads CASSEGGQNSKLFF. As DNA, the CDR3 is TGTGCCAGCAGCGAGGGGGGACAGAATTCAAAACTGTTTTTT.